This T cell receptor (beta chain) was identified in a study of vaccination effects on CD4 cells after COVID-19. Study-wide results and limits: Marked clonal contraction was seen late after vaccination (in both infection- and vaccine-induced clones).

CDR1 is LGHDT, CDR2 YNNKEL, per germline (reference sequence). V shed 1 base and J shed 5 bases, with 5 bases lying between them. CDR3 length equals 12 residues. About this clone itself: Its antigen remains unidentified.

Method: immunoSEQ multiplex PCR; TCRdb's copy keeps in-frame clones and lacks some. The repertoire holds around 30,000 clones, approximately 80% seen once, with under 25% in the top ten. ViraFEST used viral peptide pools to expand antigen-specific CD4+ T cells before sequencing. Around day 10 of culture, CD4+ T cells were separated out. The infection with SARS-CoV-2 (confirmed by PCR) occurred in this person between March and December 2020. The sequence derives from a human donor who had a prior SARS-CoV-2 infection. The rearrangement links TRBV3-1 (or the pseudogene TRBV3-2) to TRBJ1-2; D is ambiguous. The source was CD4+ T cells from PBMCs cultured with HCoV-NL63 spike peptides, collected before COVID-19 vaccination. As DNA, the CDR3 is TGTGCCAGCAGCCAAGGGCCTTATGGCTACACCTTC. It is translated as CASSQGPYGYTF.